A selection of T cell receptor beta chains follows, all from one sample in a study of T-cell memory formation after mild COVID-19. From the 5' RACE reads, TCRdb called clonotypes with MiXCR, one entry per CDR3 protein. This sample carries around 250,000 distinct CDR3 sequences, over 15% of them seen once, and the ten largest clones take around 21%. The specimen sequenced was PBMCs or a T cell subset sorted from them (not recorded which). Every receptor here comes from a man younger than 35 who had mild COVID-19 (a few samples of this study predate the infection). Cell type and time point are not known. Both conserved end residues are part of each CDR3. D genes are given only for firm matches. Rows may omit the clone size; those that give it use once, few, many or a size class.

size: .
length: 15
D: .
J: TRBJ2-4
V: TRBV18
CDR3: CASSTGSSAKNIQYF
DNA: TGTGCCAGCTCCACAGGGAGTTCAGCCAAAAACATTCAGTACTTC

size: few
length: 16
D: TRBD2
J: TRBJ2-3
V: TRBV7-2
CDR3: CASSSPSGFRTDTQYF
DNA: TGTGCCAGCAGCTCTCCTAGCGGGTTTCGCACAGATACGCAGTATTTT

size: few
length: 14
D: .
J: TRBJ2-7
V: TRBV7-2
CDR3: CASSPSPVVHEQYF
DNA: TGTGCCAGCAGCCCTAGTCCAGTGGTCCACGAGCAGTACTTC

size: few
length: 14
D: TRBD2
J: TRBJ2-5
V: TRBV5-1
CDR3: CASSHGGAQETQYF
DNA: TGCGCCAGCAGCCACGGGGGGGCCCAAGAGACCCAGTACTTC

size: many
length: 16
D: TRBD2
J: TRBJ2-1
V: TRBV20-1
CDR3: CSASPYLAGEKNEQFF
DNA: TGCAGTGCTAGTCCCTATCTAGCGGGGGAAAAGAATGAGCAGTTCTTC

size: once
length: 14
D: TRBD2
J: TRBJ2-3
V: TRBV2
CDR3: CASILAGNPDTQYF
DNA: TGTGCCAGCATACTAGCGGGGAACCCAGATACGCAGTATTTT

size: .
length: 14
D: .
J: TRBJ1-6
V: TRBV15
CDR3: CATSRDWMDSPLHF
DNA: TGTGCCACCAGCAGAGATTGGATGGATTCACCCCTCCACTTT

size: many
length: 14
D: TRBD1
J: TRBJ2-3
V: TRBV5-1
CDR3: CASSPGQYTDTQYF
DNA: TGCGCCAGCAGCCCGGGACAGTACACAGATACGCAGTATTTT

size: few
length: 14
D: .
J: TRBJ1-3
V: TRBV9
CDR3: CASSVEGTGNTIYF
DNA: TGTGCCAGCAGCGTGGAGGGGACTGGAAACACCATATATTTT

size: .
length: 17
D: TRBD2
J: TRBJ2-4
V: TRBV7-2
CDR3: CASSLAWASGGRNIQYF
DNA: TGTGCCAGCAGCTTAGCGTGGGCTAGCGGGGGGCGGAACATTCAGTACTTC

size: few
length: 16
D: TRBD2
J: TRBJ2-1
V: TRBV4-1
CDR3: CASSQWGGSSYNEQFF
DNA: TGCGCCAGCAGCCAATGGGGAGGGAGCTCCTACAATGAGCAGTTCTTC

size: many
length: 13
D: .
J: TRBJ2-3
V: TRBV5-5
CDR3: CASTPTSTDTQYF
DNA: TGTGCCAGCACCCCGACTAGCACAGATACGCAGTATTTT

size: many
length: 15
D: TRBD2
J: TRBJ2-2
V: TRBV7-6
CDR3: CASSPGTTKTGELFF
DNA: TGTGCCAGCAGCCCGGGGACTACCAAAACCGGGGAGCTGTTTTTT